These T cell receptor beta chains were read from a single sample in a study of identical twins. TCRdb used MiXCR to reprocess the 5' RACE reads, holding one entry per CDR3 protein. Found here are some 270,000 distinct CDR3 sequences, about 8.5% of them singletons; the top ten hold less than 4%. The sample also formed part of further work on yellow fever vaccine responses in identical twins.

Sequencing input: CD8+ T cells sorted from blood. These receptors were obtained from a young woman in good health. Both conserved end residues are trimmed from each CDR3. Fields, in order: V gene, CDR3 protein.

>TRBV27
ASTSGTSHNEQF
>TRBV29-1
SVEGLGSTYEQY
>TRBV2
ASSEALGDHGYGYT
>TRBV7-9
ASSLDLRGQY
>TRBV27
ASSSELSYNEQF
>TRBV6-5
ASNPGGETQY
>TRBV7-9
ASREGTSSSYEQY
>TRBV14
ASSQVVKSWYEQY
>TRBV12-3/TRBV12-4
ASSSDGGEPQH
>TRBV30
AWSHTGNEQF
>TRBV14
ASSLRTGGYEQY